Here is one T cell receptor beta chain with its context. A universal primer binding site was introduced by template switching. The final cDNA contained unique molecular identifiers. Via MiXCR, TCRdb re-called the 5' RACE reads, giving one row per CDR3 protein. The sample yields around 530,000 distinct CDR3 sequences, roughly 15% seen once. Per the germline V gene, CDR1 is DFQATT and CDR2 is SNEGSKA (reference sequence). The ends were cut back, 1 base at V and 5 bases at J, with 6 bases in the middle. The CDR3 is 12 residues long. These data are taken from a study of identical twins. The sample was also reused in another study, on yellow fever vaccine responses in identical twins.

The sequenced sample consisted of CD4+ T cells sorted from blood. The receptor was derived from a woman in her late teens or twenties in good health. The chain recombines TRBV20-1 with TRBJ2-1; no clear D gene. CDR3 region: CSARAYNNEQFF. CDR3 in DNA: TGCAGTGCTAGAGCCTATAACAATGAGCAGTTCTTC.